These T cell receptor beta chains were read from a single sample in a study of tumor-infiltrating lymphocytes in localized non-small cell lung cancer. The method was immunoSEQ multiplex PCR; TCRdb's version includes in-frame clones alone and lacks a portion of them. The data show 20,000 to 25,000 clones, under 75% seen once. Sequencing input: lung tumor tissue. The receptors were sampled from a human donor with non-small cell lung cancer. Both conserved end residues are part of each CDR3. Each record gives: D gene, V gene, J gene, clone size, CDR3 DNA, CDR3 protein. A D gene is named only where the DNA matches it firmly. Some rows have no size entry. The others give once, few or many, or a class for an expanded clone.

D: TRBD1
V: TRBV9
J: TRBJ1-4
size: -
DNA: TGTGCCAGCAGCGTAGGCCAGGGGGGGACTCTAGTTGAAAAACTGTTTTTT
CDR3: CASSVGQGGTLVEKLFF

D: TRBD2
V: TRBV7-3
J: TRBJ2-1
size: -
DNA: TGTGCCAGCAGCCCCTCATCGGGCGGGAGATACGATGAGCAGTTCTTC
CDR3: CASSPSSGGRYDEQFF

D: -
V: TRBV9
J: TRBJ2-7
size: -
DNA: TGTGCCAGCAGCGGGGGTAGCAGTAGCGGCTACGAGCAGTACTTC
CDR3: CASSGGSSSGYEQYF

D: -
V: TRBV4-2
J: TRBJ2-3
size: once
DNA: TGTGCCAGCAGCCAAGAATTCCCAGATACGCAGTATTTT
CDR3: CASSQEFPDTQYF

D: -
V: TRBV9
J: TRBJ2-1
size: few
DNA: TGTGCCAGCAGCGCGAGTGACAGTGATGAGCAGTTCTTC
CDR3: CASSASDSDEQFF

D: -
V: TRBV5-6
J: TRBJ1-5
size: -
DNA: TGTGCCAGCAGCCCTTCTCCCGGTCAGCCCCAGCATTTT
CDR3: CASSPSPGQPQHF

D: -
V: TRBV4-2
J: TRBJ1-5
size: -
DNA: TGTGCCAGCAGCCAAGGGGGAGTGGACAATCAGCCCCAGCATTTT
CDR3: CASSQGGVDNQPQHF

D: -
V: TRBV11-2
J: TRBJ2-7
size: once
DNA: TGTGCCAGCAGCTTAGGAGAAGGCGCTACCTACGAGCAGTACTTC
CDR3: CASSLGEGATYEQYF

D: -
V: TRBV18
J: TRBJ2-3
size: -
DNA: TGTGCCAGCTCACCACAACAGGGAAGGAGGGCAGATACGCAGTATTTT
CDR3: CASSPQQGRRADTQYF

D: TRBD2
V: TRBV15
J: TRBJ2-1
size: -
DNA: TGTGCCACCAGCAGTCGCAGCGGGAGGGGGAATGAGCAGTTCTTC
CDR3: CATSSRSGRGNEQFF

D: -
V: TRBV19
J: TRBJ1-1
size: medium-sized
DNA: TGTGCCAGTAGTGGGTTCGGGGGTGAAGCTTTCTTT
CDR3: CASSGFGGEAFF

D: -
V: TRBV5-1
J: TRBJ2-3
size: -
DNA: TGCGCCAGCTCGCCAACCAGCACAGATACGCAGTATTTT
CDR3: CASSPTSTDTQYF

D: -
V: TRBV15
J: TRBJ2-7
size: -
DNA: TGTGCCACCAGCAGAGATGCCGTGTCGGACGAGCAGTACTTC
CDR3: CATSRDAVSDEQYF

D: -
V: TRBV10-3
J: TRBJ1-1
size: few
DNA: TGTGCCATCAGGAACCTTATGAACACTGAAGCTTTCTTT
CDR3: CAIRNLMNTEAFF

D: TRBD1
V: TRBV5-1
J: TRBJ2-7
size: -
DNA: TGCGCCAGCAGCCAGGGGACAGGGGAAAGGTTGGGGCAGTACTTC
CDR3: CASSQGTGERLGQYF

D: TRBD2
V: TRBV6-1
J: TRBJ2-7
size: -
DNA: TGTGCCAGCAGTGTCGGACTAGCGGGAGGGAAAGTGTACGAGCAGTACTTC
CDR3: CASSVGLAGGKVYEQYF

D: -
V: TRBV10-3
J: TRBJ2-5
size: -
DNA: TGTGCCTCCAAGACAGACCAAGAGACCCAGTACTTC
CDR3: CASKTDQETQYF

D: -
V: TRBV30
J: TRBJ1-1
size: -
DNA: TGTGCCTGGAGTGTTTTTGGGCGAATGGTGACTGAAGCTTTCTTT
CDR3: CAWSVFGRMVTEAFF

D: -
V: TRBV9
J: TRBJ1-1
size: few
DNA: TGTGCCAGCAGCGTAGCAACCGGTACTGAAGCTTTCTTT
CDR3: CASSVATGTEAFF

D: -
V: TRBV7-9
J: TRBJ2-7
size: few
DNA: TGTGCCAGCGGCGGACAGACCTACGAGCAGTACTTC
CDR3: CASGGQTYEQYF

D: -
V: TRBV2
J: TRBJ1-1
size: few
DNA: TGTGCCAGCGGGTTAGACATTTCCTCTGAAGCTTTCTTT
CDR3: CASGLDISSEAFF

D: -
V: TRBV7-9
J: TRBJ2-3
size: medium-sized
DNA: TGTGCCAGCAGCCCCCGGGCGGACACAGATACGCAGTATTTT
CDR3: CASSPRADTDTQYF

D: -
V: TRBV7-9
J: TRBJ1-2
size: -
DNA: TGTGCCAGCAGCTTAGGGCAACCGGTAGTCTATGGCTACACCTTC
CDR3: CASSLGQPVVYGYTF

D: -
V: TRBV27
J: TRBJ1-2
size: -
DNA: TGTGCCAGCAGCGGGGGTAGGGGATTCAGGAACTATGGCTACACCTTC
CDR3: CASSGGRGFRNYGYTF

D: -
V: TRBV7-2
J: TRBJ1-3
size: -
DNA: TGTGCCAGCAGCTCGAGGGGGGGAAACACCATATATTTT
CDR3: CASSSRGGNTIYF

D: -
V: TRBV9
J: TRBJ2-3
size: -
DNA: TGTGCCAGCAGCGTACAGGGGGGCGGGGATACGCAGTATTTT
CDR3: CASSVQGGGDTQYF

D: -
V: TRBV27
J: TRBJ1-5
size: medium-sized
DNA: TGTGCCAGCAGTTTCGGGGATAATCAGCCCCAGCATTTT
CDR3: CASSFGDNQPQHF

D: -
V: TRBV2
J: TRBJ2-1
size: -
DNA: TGTGCCAGCAGTGAAAGGTCAGGGCTCGCCCTATTGGAGCAGTTCTTC
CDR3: CASSERSGLALLEQFF

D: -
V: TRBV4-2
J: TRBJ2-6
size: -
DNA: TGTGCCAGCAGCCCAGGGGCGGGAGAATACTCTGGGGCCAACGTCCTGACTTTC
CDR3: CASSPGAGEYSGANVLTF

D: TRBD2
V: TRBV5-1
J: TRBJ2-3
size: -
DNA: TGCGCCAGCAGCCCCGGGGTAGCGGGATCCACAGATACGCAGTATTTT
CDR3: CASSPGVAGSTDTQYF

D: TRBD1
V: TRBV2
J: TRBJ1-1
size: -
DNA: TGTGCCAGCAGTTTAGGACAGGTGGGGAACACTGAAGCTTTCTTT
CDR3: CASSLGQVGNTEAFF

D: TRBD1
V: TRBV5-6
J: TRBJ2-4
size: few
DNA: TGTGCCAGCAGCTTTAGCAGGACAGGACACCACTTC
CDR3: CASSFSRTGHHF

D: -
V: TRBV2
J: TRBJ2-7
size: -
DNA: TGTGCCAGCACCGAAAACAGGGAACCCTCCTACGAGCAGTACTTC
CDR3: CASTENREPSYEQYF

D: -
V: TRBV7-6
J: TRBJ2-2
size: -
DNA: TGTGCCAGCAGCCCTGCCGGGGAGCTGTTTTTT
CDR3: CASSPAGELFF

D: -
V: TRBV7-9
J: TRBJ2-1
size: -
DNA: TGTGCCAGCAGCGTTACAGGGGGATCGGGAGGTGAGCAGTTCTTC
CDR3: CASSVTGGSGGEQFF

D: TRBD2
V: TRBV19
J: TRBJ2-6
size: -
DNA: TGTGCCAGTAGTGGAAGCGGGACTGATCTCTCTGGGGCCAACGTCCTGACTTTC
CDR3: CASSGSGTDLSGANVLTF

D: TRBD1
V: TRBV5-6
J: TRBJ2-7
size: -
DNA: TGTGCCAGCGCGGGGACAGGGGTCGGCGAGCAGTACTTC
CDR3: CASAGTGVGEQYF

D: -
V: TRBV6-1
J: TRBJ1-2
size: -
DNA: TGTGCCAGCAGTCTAACAGGGTTCTATGGCTACACCTTC
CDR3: CASSLTGFYGYTF

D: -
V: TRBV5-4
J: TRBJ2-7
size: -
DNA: TGTGCCAGCGGCGGGGGTAGGACAGGCCCCTACGAGCAGTACTTC
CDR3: CASGGGRTGPYEQYF

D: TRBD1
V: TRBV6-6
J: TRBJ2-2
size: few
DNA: TGTGCCAGCAGCATAAACAGGGGGACCGGGGAGCTGTTTTTT
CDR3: CASSINRGTGELFF

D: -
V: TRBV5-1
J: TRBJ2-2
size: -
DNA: TGCGCCAGCAGCTTGTTTCAGGACCACACCGGGGAGCTGTTTTTT
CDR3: CASSLFQDHTGELFF

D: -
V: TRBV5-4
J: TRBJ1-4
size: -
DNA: TGTGCCAGCAGCCTGGGACCGAACCTAGGGTTAACTAATGAAAAACTGTTTTTT
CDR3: CASSLGPNLGLTNEKLFF

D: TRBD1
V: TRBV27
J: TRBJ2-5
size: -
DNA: TGTGCCAGCAGTCCGGACAGGGGACCCGACCAGTACTTC
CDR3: CASSPDRGPDQYF

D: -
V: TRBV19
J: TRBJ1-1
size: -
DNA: TGTGCCAGTAGTATGGGGGACGGCCGGGGAAGCGCTGAAGCTTTCTTT
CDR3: CASSMGDGRGSAEAFF

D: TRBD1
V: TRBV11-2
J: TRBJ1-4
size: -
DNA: TGTGCCAGCAGCTTAGGGGGGACAGGGGACTACGAAAAACTGTTTTTT
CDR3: CASSLGGTGDYEKLFF

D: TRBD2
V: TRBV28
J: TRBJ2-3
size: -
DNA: TGTGCCAGCAGTTTAATTACTAGCGGACTAAGCACAGATACGCAGTATTTT
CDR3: CASSLITSGLSTDTQYF

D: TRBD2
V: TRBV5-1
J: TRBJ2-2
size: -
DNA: TGCGCCAGCAGCGCCGGGACTAGCGGGGCCGGGGAGCTGTTTTTT
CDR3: CASSAGTSGAGELFF

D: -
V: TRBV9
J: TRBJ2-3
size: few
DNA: TGTGCCAGCAGTGCCGGGGTACCCCACTTAGGAACGCAGTATTTT
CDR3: CASSAGVPHLGTQYF

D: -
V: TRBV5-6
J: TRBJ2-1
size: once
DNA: TGTGCCAGCAGCTTGGATGTCAGGTACAATGAGCAGTTCTTC
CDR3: CASSLDVRYNEQFF

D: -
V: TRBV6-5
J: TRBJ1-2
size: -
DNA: TGTGCCAGCAGTACCTCGACCGGCTTCTATGGCTACACCTTC
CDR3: CASSTSTGFYGYTF

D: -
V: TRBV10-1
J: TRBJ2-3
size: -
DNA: TGCGCCAGCAGCCTAGATAGCACAGATACGCAGTATTTT
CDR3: CASSLDSTDTQYF

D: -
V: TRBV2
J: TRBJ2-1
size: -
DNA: TGTGCCAGCAGTGAAGCTCTAAATGAGCAGTTCTTC
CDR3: CASSEALNEQFF

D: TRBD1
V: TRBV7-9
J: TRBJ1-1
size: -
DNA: TGTGCCAGCAGCTCGACAGGGGTGGAGGACACTGAAGCTTTCTTT
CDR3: CASSSTGVEDTEAFF

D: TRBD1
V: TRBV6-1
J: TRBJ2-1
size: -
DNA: TGTGCCAGCAGCCTCGACAGGGGGCCAGTAAATGAGCAGTTCTTC
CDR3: CASSLDRGPVNEQFF

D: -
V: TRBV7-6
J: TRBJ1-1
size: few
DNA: TGTGCCAGCAGCTGGGGGGGACAGAACACTGAAGCTTTCTTT
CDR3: CASSWGGQNTEAFF

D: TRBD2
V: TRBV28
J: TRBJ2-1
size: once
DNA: TGTGCCAGCACGTCACGAAGACTAGCGGACTCCTACAATGAGCAGTTCTTC
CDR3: CASTSRRLADSYNEQFF

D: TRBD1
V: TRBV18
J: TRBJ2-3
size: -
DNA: TGTGCCAGCTCCCAAAACACGATAGGGGGCTCGGGAGATACGCAGTATTTT
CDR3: CASSQNTIGGSGDTQYF

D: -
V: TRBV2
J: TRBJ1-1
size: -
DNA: TGTGCCAGCACGAGGGAGGTTGAAGCTTTCTTT
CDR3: CASTREVEAFF

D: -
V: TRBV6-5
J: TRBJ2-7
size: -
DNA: TGTGCCAGCAGTTACTTCCACGAGCAGTACTTC
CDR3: CASSYFHEQYF

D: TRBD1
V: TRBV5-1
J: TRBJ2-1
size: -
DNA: TGCGCCAGCAGCTCTTATCCTCTAACAGGGGGCCGTCAGAGTGAGCAGTTCTTC
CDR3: CASSSYPLTGGRQSEQFF